These 29 T cell receptor beta chains share one sample of origin, sequenced in a study of beta chain features in type 1 diabetes. Whole-study results and caveats: For Type 1 diabetes patients, all four CD4+ subsets carried TCRB CDR3s that were moderately but significantly shorter.

Their cognate antigens are unknown. Every bit of the isolated RNA underwent reverse transcription, so sequencing read expressed TCRB transcripts. This table comes from immunoSEQ multiplex PCR, and its TCRdb copy is limited to in-frame clones, with some not included. This table has around 600,000 clones, around 11% appearing once. The sample consisted of naive CD4+ T cells from blood. The receptors shown here come from a man aged 30 to 39 with type 1 diabetes.

In this sample, this clone turned up a few times. The chain links TRBV9 to TRBJ2-5; TRBD2 is a possible D gene (6 bases). Germline V CDR1 and CDR2: SGDLS, YYNGEE. CDR3 length: 15 residues. The ends were cut back, 4 bases at V and 7 bases at J, with 20 bases in the middle. In DNA, the CDR3 is TGTGCCAGCAGCCTCGATCCGGGAGATCGGGGGACCCAGTACTTC. Protein product: CASSLDPGDRGTQYF. Full variable domain (rest looked up from reference TRBV9 and TRBJ2-5): DSGVTQTPKHLITATGQRVTLRCSPRSGDLSVYWYQQSLDQGLQFLIQYYNGEERAKGNILERFSAQQFPDLHSELNLSSLELGDSALYFCASSLDPGDRGTQYFGPGTRLLVL.

This clone came up once. The V call is TRBV27, the J call TRBJ1-5, with no clear D. Germline values: CDR1 MNHEY, CDR2 SMNVEV (reference sequence). With 2 bases removed from V and 6 bases from J, the gap between germline ends came to 11 bases. CDR3 length equals 14 residues. The CDR3 spells CASSLRQPLQPQHF. CDR3 bases: TGTGCCAGCAGTTTACGGCAGCCTCTTCAGCCCCAGCATTTT.

This clone was seen a few times. The identical CDR3 is also encoded by other nucleotide sequences in the sample. The chain combines TRBV30 with TRBJ1-3; D remains unclear. This CDR3 spans 12 amino acids. The germline V gene encodes CDR1 GTSNPN and CDR2 SVGIG (reference sequence). Trimming took 3 bases from V and 0 from J, leaving 3 bases between them. CDR3 loop: CAWRGSGNTIYF. As DNA, the CDR3 is TGTGCCTGGAGAGGCTCTGGAAACACCATATATTTT.

This clone was observed a few times. J is TRBJ1-5 and V is TRBV5-6; D is undetermined. Germline-derived CDR1 and CDR2 are SGHDT and YYEEEE. CDR3 length equals 15 residues. The V gene lost 5 bases and the J gene lost 3 bases, with 15 bases spanning the gap. The chain's CDR3 is CASSFYGRLNQPQHF. The CDR3 bases are TGTGCCAGCAGTTTCTACGGACGGCTCAATCAGCCCCAGCATTTT. Based on the CDR3 plus reference TRBV5-6 and TRBJ1-5, the full variable domain is DAGVTQSPTHLIKTRGQQVTLRCSPKSGHDTVSWYQQALGQGPQFIFQYYEEEERQRGNFPDRFSGHQFPNYSSELNVNALLLGDSALYLCASSFYGRLNQPQHFGDGTRLSIL.

The gene calls are TRBV28 and TRBJ1-5; the match to TRBD1 covers 9 bases. V dropped 7 bases and J dropped 0; count of bases not matched to a gene: 19. There are 20 residues in the CDR3. The germline CDR1 and CDR2 sequences are MDHEN and SYDVKM. The CDR3 sequence: CASTSPRDRDLSLSNQPQHF. The CDR3 nucleotides read TGTGCCAGCACGTCCCCCCGGGACAGGGATCTTTCTCTTAGCAATCAGCCCCAGCATTTT.

Only a few counts were recorded for this clone. The CDR3 DNA reads TGTGCCAGCAGCTTAGACAGTAACACAGATACGCAGTATTTT. It codes for CASSLDSNTDTQYF. V gene TRBV5-4 combines with J gene TRBJ2-3, with a possible D match to TRBD1 (5 bases). V was pared by 2 bases and J by 2 bases, with 9 bases between. Germline loops: CDR1 SGHNT, CDR2 YYREEE (reference sequence). The CDR3 totals 14 residues.

The chain has TRBV11-2 and TRBJ1-6, with 8 bases identical to TRBD1. The CDR3 sequence is 15 residues long. Germline V lookup: CDR1 SGHAT, CDR2 FQNNGV. V shed 6 bases, J shed 11 bases, and the junction held 12 bases outside the gene matches. CDR3: CASRPLTGEETPLHF. In nucleotides, the CDR3 is TGTGCCAGCAGACCGCTGACAGGGGAGGAGACACCCCTCCACTTT.

The chain joins TRBV9 to TRBJ2-3; D unclear. V was pared by 0 bases and J by 5 bases, with 10 bases between. The germline V gene encodes CDR1 SGDLS and CDR2 YYNGEE. CDR3 size: 14 residues. The chain's CDR3 is CASSVENGRDTQYF. The CDR3 DNA follows: TGTGCCAGCAGCGTAGAAAACGGACGAGATACGCAGTATTTT.

V gene TRBV7-2 combines with J gene TRBJ2-5, with 10 bases that match TRBD2. J lost 2 bases, V lost 1 base, and 7 bases had no gene match. Germline values: CDR1 SGHTA, CDR2 FQGNSA. The CDR3 sequence is 17 residues long. The CDR3 region is CASSLGQLAGSQETQYF. The CDR3, as DNA: TGTGCCAGCAGCTTAGGCCAACTAGCGGGGTCACAAGAGACCCAGTACTTC.

Note on this clone: This sample includes further DNA sequences coding for the same CDR3. The V call is TRBV30, the J call TRBJ1-5, with 9 bases lining up with TRBD1. Germline V gene lookup returns CDR1 GTSNPN and CDR2 SVGIG (reference sequence). CDR3 length: 15 residues. Trimming took 3 bases from V and 7 from J; bases not matched to a gene: 10. For the CDR3, the DNA is TGTGCCTGGAGCAAAGGACAGGGGCCGAACCAGCCCCAGCATTTT. Residues: CAWSKGQGPNQPQHF.

This clone was found a few times. This chain links TRBV18 with TRBJ2-6; D may be TRBD1 or TRBD2 (5 bases each). Germline lookup yields CDR1 KGHSH and CDR2 LQKENI. The CDR3 consists of 17 residues. V was trimmed by 6 bases and J by 2 bases, leaving 17 bases between them. Here the CDR3 reads CASSAGTQSTGANVLTF. In DNA form, the CDR3 reads TGTGCCAGCTCGGCCGGGACGCAGTCCACTGGGGCCAACGTCCTGACTTTC. Looking up the rest from reference TRBV18 and TRBJ2-6 gives the full variable domain: NAGVMQNPRHLVRRRGQEARLRCSPMKGHSHVYWYRQLPEEGLKFMVYLQKENIIDESGMPKERFSAEFPKEGPSILRIQQVVRGDSAAYFCASSAGTQSTGANVLTFGAGSRLTVL.

With regard to this clone: Other DNA sequences in this sample translate to the same CDR3. V gene TRBV7-2 combines with J gene TRBJ2-1; TRBD1 is a possible D gene (6 bases). The CDR3 is 13 residues long. Germline lookup yields CDR1 SGHTA and CDR2 FQGNSA. V shed 1 base and J shed 5 bases, with 6 bases lying between them. CDR3 in DNA: TGTGCCAGCAGCTTAGGACAGGACAATGAGCAGTTCTTC. Translating it yields CASSLGQDNEQFF.

The chain combines TRBV5-1 with TRBJ1-5, with D unresolved. Germline CDR1 and CDR2: SGHRS and YFSETQ. This CDR3 comprises 16 residues. The germline V and J ends were trimmed by 0 bases and 6 bases, with 16 bases remaining between them. CDR3 region: CASSLEGRPPSQPQHF. DNA for the CDR3: TGCGCCAGCAGCTTGGAGGGCAGGCCGCCGAGTCAGCCCCAGCATTTT.

This clone was counted between two and nine times. This rearrangement joins TRBV2 to TRBJ1-5; 7 nucleotides align to TRBD1. Looked up from germline, CDR1 is SNHLY and CDR2 is FYNNEI. The CDR3 totals 17 residues. V trimming: 6 bases; J trimming: 4 bases; junction bases outside the gene matches: 15. The CDR3 nucleotides read TGTGCCAGCAGAGACGCGACAGGGTCGGCGGCAAATCAGCCCCAGCATTTT. Translated, it gives CASRDATGSAANQPQHF. The full variable domain, its missing parts supplied by reference TRBV2 and TRBJ1-5, is EPEVTQTPSHQVTQMGQEVILRCVPISNHLYFYWYRQILGQKVEFLVSFYNNEISEKSEIFDDQFSVERPDGSNFTLKIRSTKLEDSAMYFCASRDATGSAANQPQHFGDGTRLSIL.

This clone showed up just a few times. The J gene is TRBJ1-2, the V gene TRBV9; tentative D call: TRBD1 (5 bases). Germline assignment: CDR1 SGDLS and CDR2 YYNGEE. V was pared by 3 bases and J by 4 bases, with 13 bases between. This CDR3 is built from 14 residues. The CDR3 is CASSADRTFYGYTF. The CDR3 DNA reads as TGTGCCAGCAGCGCAGACAGAACCTTCTATGGCTACACCTTC.

V is TRBV7-2 and J is TRBJ1-2, with D hard to call. Trimming removed 0 bases from V and 0 bases from J, with 8 bases in between. The CDR3 sequence is 15 residues long. Germline CDR1 SGHTA, CDR2 FQGNSA. This chain's CDR3 is CASSLAHVTNYGYTF. The CDR3 nucleotides are TGTGCCAGCAGCTTAGCGCACGTCACTAACTATGGCTACACCTTC.

The genes are TRBV7-2 and TRBJ2-7; no clear D. This CDR3 is 14 amino acids long. Between the trimmed V and J ends, which lost 5 bases and 2 bases, there was a span of 13 bases. Germline CDR1 reads SGHTA; CDR2 reads FQGNSA. Here the CDR3 reads CASSLVDGTYEQYF. The CDR3 coding sequence is TGTGCCAGCAGCCTGGTGGACGGCACCTACGAGCAGTACTTC. Looking up the rest from reference TRBV7-2 and TRBJ2-7 gives the full variable domain: GAGVSQSPSNKVTEKGKDVELRCDPISGHTALYWYRQSLGQGLEFLIYFQGNSAPDKSGLPSDRFSAERTGGSVSTLTIQRTQQEDSAVYLCASSLVDGTYEQYFGPGTRLTVT.

This clone was recorded a few times. V and J are TRBV7-3 and TRBJ1-1; weak D call: TRBD1 (5 bases). The V end lost 2 bases, the J end lost 0 bases, and 7 bases lay between the germline ends. Germline CDR1 SGHTA, CDR2 FQGTGA. The length of the CDR3 is 14 residues. CDR3 protein: CASSLGAMNTEAFF. DNA of the CDR3: TGTGCCAGCAGCTTAGGGGCCATGAACACTGAAGCTTTCTTT.

The rearrangement joins TRBV7-2 to TRBJ2-7; D unclear. Germline loops: CDR1 SGHTA, CDR2 FQGNSA. Trimming left V 5 bases short and J 7 bases short, with 15 bases between. The CDR3 has 13 residues. The CDR3 protein is CASSPSELREQYF. DNA for the CDR3: TGTGCCAGCAGCCCAAGCGAGCTCCGAGAGCAGTACTTC.

The J gene is TRBJ1-2, the V gene TRBV30, with D tentatively TRBD1 (5 bases). Per the germline V gene, CDR1 is GTSNPN and CDR2 is SVGIG (reference sequence). This CDR3 is 14 amino acids long. The V end was cut by 6 bases, the J end by 3 bases, with 17 bases between. This CDR3 is CACTRDRAYYGYTF. CDR3 nucleotides: TGTGCCTGTACCCGGGACCGCGCCTACTATGGCTACACCTTC.

V is TRBV5-1 and J is TRBJ2-7; 11 bases agree with TRBD2. The CDR3 has 16 amino acids. V was clipped by 0 bases and J by 3 bases; unmatched bases: 5. The germline gives CDR1 SGHRS, CDR2 YFSETQ. Here the CDR3 reads CASSLVSSGGLYEQYF. DNA for the CDR3: TGCGCCAGCAGCTTGGTGTCTAGCGGGGGGCTCTACGAGCAGTACTTC.

This clone was counted only a few times. This chain uses TRBV28 with TRBJ2-1; D gene ambiguous. Trimming pared 3 bases from V and 2 bases from J, leaving 11 bases between. This CDR3 is built from 15 residues. Germline V lookup: CDR1 MDHEN, CDR2 SYDVKM. The CDR3 DNA reads as TGTGCCAGCAGTTTTATTGAGATCGCCTACAATGAGCAGTTCTTC. Encoded protein: CASSFIEIAYNEQFF.

The chain links TRBV2 to TRBJ1-5; D gene uncertain. The germline V gene has CDR1 SNHLY and CDR2 FYNNEI. Deletions cut 5 bases from V and 6 bases from J, with 14 bases between. The CDR3 is made up of 14 amino acids. This chain's CDR3 is CASSPRAVAQPQHF. The DNA of the CDR3 is TGTGCCAGCAGTCCCCGGGCCGTGGCTCAGCCCCAGCATTTT.

This clone was observed a few times. At the DNA level, this CDR3 is encoded by other sequences in the same sample as well. The rearrangement joins TRBV2 to TRBJ2-5, with 7 positions matching TRBD1. This CDR3 has 13 residues. Per the germline V gene, CDR1 is SNHLY and CDR2 is FYNNEI. V was pared by 4 bases and J by 5 bases, with 4 bases of the junction left unmatched. The DNA of the CDR3 is TGTGCCAGCAGTGTGACAGGGCTCGAGACCCAGTACTTC. As protein: CASSVTGLETQYF.

As to this clone: Other DNA variants within this sample encode the same CDR3. The gene calls are TRBV9 and TRBJ1-4; perhaps TRBD1 as D (6 bases). Germline lookup yields CDR1 SGDLS and CDR2 YYNGEE. The CDR3 is 14 residues long. The V gene lost 3 bases and the J gene lost 8 bases, with 14 bases spanning the gap. The DNA for the CDR3 is TGTGCCAGCAGCGACCAAACAGGGAGGGAAAAACTGTTTTTT. It specifies CASSDQTGREKLFF.

The chain couples TRBV7-2 to TRBJ2-7; TRBD2 matches at 11 bases. Germline V gene sequence: CDR1 SGHTA, CDR2 FQGNSA. The V and J ends lost 4 bases and 4 bases, in that order; junction bases with no gene match: 6. CDR3 length: 15 amino acids. CDR3 nucleotides: TGTGCCAGCAGCTCCGGGACTAGCGGCATTTACGAGCAGTACTTC. This translates into CASSSGTSGIYEQYF.

This clone was recorded a few times. The chain joins TRBV15 to TRBJ1-1; 7 bases line up with TRBD1. This CDR3 region has 14 residues. Unmatched junction bases numbered 9, after V lost 6 bases and J lost 5 bases. Germline CDR1 LNHNV, CDR2 YYDKDF (reference sequence). The CDR3 region is CATRTGTVKTEAFF. As DNA, the CDR3 is TGTGCCACCAGGACCGGGACAGTTAAAACTGAAGCTTTCTTT.

To note about this clone: Other DNA sequences in this specimen translate into the identical CDR3. The V and J genes are TRBV5-1 and TRBJ2-7, with D possibly TRBD1 on 5 matching bases. The V end lost 1 base, the J end lost 7 bases, and 9 bases lay between the germline ends. The germline gives CDR1 SGHRS, CDR2 YFSETQ. This CDR3 is 12 amino acids long. The CDR3 DNA is TGCGCCAGCAGCTTGCAGGGCCGGGAGCAGTACTTC. It is translated as CASSLQGREQYF.

Details on this clone: At one of its ends the junction is not consistent with the germline gene, which may arise from a read error. This rearrangement joins TRBV9 to TRBJ1-1; D possibly corresponds to TRBD1 (6 bases). The CDR3 is made up of 13 amino acids. Per germline, CDR1 SGDLS and CDR2 YYNGEE. The CDR3 coding sequence is TGTGCCAGCAGCGTAGCGGGGATTACAGGGACGGTGTTT. Amino acid sequence: CASSVAGITGTVF.